This T cell receptor beta chain is drawn from a study of T cells in Graves' hyperthyroidism and ophthalmopathy. Notes on the study in general: Blood also showed most of the thyroid clonotypes that were expanded above 0.001. Ophthalmopathy, which appeared later, was predicted by the model a median approximately six months before onset.

Uncontrolled infection, other autoimmune disease, pregnancy or lactation barred patients from enrollment. Orbital computed tomography and thyroid ultrasound, together with serum TRAb and thyroxine and clinical symptoms, were used for diagnoses. There were TCR beta CDR3 regions amplified from RNA transcripts. The HTBI primer set was used in a first-round RT-PCR of the TCR CDR3. TCRdb fed the multiplex PCR reads into MiXCR, producing one record per CDR3 protein. The table shows around 620,000 distinct CDR3 sequences, with roughly 46% occurring only once. This clonotype has a count of ten or more. What it binds is unknown. V lost 0 bases and J 0 bases, leaving 7 bases between the germline ends. The germline gives CDR1 SGHRS, CDR2 YFSETQ. The CDR3 consists of 16 residues.

V usage is TRBV5-1 and J usage is TRBJ2-6; D is unresolved. The sample comprised peripheral blood or thyroid tissue (not recorded which). The clonotype comes from an adult woman with Graves' disease, either hyperthyroidism or ophthalmopathy (not recorded which). Here the CDR3 DNA reads TGCGCCAGCAGCTTGGCTCCAGCCTCTGGGGCCAACGTCCTGACTTTC. Its translation is CASSLAPASGANVLTF.